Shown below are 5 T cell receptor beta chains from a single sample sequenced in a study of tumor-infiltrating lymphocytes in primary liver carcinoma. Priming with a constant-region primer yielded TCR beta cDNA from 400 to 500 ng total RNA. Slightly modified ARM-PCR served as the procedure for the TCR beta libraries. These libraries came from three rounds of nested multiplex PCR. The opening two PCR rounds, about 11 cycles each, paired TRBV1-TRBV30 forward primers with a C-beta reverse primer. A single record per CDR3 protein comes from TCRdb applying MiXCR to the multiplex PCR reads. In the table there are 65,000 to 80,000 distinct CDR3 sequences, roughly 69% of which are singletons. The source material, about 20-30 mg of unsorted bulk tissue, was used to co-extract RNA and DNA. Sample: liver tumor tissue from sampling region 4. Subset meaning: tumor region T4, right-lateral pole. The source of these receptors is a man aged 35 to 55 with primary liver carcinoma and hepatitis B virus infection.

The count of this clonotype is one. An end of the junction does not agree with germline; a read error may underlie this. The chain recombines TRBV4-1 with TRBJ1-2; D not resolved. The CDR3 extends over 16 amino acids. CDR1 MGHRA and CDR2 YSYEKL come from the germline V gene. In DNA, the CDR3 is TGCGCCAGCAGCCAAGTGGAGAGGGCAGGATACTATGACTACATCTTC. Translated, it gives CASSQVERAGYYDYIF.

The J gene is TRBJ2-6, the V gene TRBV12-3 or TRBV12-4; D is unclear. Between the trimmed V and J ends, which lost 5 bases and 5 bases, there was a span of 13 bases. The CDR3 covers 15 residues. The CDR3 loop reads CASSLCGAWANVLTF. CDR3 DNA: TGTGCCAGCAGTCTCTGCGGTGCGTGGGCCAACGTCCTGACTTTC.

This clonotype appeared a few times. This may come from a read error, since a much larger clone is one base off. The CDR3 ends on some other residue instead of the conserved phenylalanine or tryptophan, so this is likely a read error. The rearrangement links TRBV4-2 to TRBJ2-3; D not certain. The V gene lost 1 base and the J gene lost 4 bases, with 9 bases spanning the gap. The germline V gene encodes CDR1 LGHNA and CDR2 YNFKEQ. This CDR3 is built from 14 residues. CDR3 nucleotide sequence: TGTGCCAGCAGCCAAGCTCCTCTGGCAGATACGCAGTATCTT. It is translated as CASSQAPLADTQYL.

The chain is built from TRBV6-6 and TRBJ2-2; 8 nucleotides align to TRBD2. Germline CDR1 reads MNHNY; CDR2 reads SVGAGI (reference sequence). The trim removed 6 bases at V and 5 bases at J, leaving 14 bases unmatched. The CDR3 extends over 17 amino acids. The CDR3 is CASRLHPAGERTGELFF. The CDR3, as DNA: TGTGCCAGCAGGCTGCACCCAGCGGGAGAAAGGACCGGGGAGCTGTTTTTT.

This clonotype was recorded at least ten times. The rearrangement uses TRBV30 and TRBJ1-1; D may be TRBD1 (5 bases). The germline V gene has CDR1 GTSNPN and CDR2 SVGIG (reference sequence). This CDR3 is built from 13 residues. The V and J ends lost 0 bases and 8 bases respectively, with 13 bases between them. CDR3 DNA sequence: TGTGCCTGGAGTGTTCAGGGTGGGTTCGAAGCTTTCTTT. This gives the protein CAWSVQGGFEAFF. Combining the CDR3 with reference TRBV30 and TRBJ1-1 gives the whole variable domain SQTIHQWPATLVQPVGSPLSLECTVEGTSNPNLYWYRQAAGRGLQLLFYSVGIGQISSEVPQNLSASRPQDRQFILSSKKLLLSDSGFYLCAWSVQGGFEAFFGQGTRLTVV.